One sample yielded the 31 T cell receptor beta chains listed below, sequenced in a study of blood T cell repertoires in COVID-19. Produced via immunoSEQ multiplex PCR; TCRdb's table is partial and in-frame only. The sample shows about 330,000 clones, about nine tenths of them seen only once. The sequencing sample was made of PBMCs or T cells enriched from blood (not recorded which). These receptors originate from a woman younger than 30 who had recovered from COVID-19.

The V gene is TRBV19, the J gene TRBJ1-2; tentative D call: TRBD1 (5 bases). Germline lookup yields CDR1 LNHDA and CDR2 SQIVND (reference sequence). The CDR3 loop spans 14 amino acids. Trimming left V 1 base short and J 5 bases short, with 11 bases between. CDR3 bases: TGTGCCAGTAGTATAGGTACAGGAAGTTATGGCTACACCTTC. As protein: CASSIGTGSYGYTF.

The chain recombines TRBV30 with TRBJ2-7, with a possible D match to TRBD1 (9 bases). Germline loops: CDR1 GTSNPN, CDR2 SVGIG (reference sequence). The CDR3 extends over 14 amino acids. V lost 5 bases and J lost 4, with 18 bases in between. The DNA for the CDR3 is TGTGCCTGGGCGGGAGGACAGGGGAAGTACGAGCAGTACTTC. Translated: CAWAGGQGKYEQYF.

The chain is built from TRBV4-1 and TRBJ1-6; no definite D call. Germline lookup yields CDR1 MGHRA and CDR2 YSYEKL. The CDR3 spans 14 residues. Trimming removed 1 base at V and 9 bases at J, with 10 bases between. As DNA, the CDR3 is TGCGCCAGCAGCCAAGCTCCAAACGGTTCACCCCTCCACTTT. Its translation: CASSQAPNGSPLHF.

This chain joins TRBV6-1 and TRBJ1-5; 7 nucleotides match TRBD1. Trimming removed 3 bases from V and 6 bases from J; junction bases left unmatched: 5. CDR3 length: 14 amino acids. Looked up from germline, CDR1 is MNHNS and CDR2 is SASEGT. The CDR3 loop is CASSETGPRQPQHF. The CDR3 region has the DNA TGTGCCAGCAGTGAGACAGGGCCGCGTCAGCCCCAGCATTTT.

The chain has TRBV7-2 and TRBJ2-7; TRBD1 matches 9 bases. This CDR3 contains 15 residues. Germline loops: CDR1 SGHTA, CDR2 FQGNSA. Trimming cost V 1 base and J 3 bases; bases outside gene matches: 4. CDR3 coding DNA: TGTGCCAGCAGCTTAGGGGGGACAGGGTACTACGAGCAGTACTTC. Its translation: CASSLGGTGYYEQYF.

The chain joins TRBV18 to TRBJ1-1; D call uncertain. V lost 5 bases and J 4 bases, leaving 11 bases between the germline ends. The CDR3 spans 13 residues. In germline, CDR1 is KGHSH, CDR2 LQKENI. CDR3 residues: CASSLTEGTEAFF. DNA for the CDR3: TGTGCCAGCTCATTAACAGAGGGCACTGAAGCTTTCTTT.

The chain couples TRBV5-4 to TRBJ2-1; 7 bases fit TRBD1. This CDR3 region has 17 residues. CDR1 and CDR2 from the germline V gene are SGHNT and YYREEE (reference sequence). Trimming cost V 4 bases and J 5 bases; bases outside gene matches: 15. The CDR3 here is CASSPDLNRGRDNEQFF. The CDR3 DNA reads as TGTGCCAGCAGCCCCGACCTAAACAGGGGAAGGGACAATGAGCAGTTCTTC.

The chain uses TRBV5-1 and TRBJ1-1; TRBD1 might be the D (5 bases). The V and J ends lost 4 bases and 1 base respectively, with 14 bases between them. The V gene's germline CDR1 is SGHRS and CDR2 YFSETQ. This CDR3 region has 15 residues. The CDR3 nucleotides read TGCGCCAGCAGCCCGAGGCGGACAACGAACACTGAAGCTTTCTTT. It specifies CASSPRRTTNTEAFF.

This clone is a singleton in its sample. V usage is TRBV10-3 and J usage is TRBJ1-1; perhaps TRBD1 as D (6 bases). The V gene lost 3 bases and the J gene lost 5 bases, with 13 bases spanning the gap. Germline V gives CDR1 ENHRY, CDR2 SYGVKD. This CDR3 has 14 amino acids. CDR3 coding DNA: TGTGCCATCAGTGAAAGGGGGTTATTGACTGAAGCTTTCTTT. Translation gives CAISERGLLTEAFF.

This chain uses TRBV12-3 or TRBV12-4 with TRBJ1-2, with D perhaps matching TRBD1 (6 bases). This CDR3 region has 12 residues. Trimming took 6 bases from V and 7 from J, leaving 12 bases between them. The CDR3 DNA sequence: TGTGCCAGCAGCCCCCGGGACATTGGCTACACCTTC. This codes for CASSPRDIGYTF.

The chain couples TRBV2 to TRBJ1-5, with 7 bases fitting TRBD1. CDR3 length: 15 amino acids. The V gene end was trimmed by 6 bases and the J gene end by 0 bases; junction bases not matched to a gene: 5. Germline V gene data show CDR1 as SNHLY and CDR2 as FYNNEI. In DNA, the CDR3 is TGTGCCAGCAGATCGGGACAGCTTAGCAATCAGCCCCAGCATTTT. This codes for CASRSGQLSNQPQHF.

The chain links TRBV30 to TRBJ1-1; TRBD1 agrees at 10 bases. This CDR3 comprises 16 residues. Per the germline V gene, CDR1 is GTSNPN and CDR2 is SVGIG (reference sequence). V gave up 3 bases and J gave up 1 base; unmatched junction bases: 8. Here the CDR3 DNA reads TGTGCCTGGAGCACCGGGACAGGGGCGTGGAACACTGAAGCTTTCTTT. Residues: CAWSTGTGAWNTEAFF.

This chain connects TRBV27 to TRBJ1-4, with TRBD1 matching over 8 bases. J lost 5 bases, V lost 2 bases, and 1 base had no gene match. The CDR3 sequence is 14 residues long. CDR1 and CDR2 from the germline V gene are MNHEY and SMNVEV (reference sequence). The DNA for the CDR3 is TGTGCCAGCAGTTTACAGGGGGCAAATGAAAAACTGTTTTTT. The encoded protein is CASSLQGANEKLFF.

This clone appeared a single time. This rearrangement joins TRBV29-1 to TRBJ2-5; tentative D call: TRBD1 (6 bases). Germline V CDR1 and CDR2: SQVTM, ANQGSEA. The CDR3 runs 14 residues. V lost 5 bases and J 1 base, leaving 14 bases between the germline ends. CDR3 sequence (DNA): TGCAGCGTTAAAAGGCAGGACAGCCAAGAGACCCAGTACTTC. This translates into CSVKRQDSQETQYF.

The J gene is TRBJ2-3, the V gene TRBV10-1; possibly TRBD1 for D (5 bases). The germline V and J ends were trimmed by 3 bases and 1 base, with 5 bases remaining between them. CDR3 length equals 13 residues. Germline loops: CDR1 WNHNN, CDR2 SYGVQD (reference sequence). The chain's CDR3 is CASSEGGTDTQYF. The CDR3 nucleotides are TGCGCCAGCAGTGAAGGGGGCACAGATACGCAGTATTTT.

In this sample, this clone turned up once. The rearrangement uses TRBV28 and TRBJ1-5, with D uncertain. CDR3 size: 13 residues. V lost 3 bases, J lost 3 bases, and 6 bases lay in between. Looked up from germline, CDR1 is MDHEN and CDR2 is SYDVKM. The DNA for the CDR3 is TGTGCCAGCAGTTTCTATAACAATCAGCCCCAGCATTTT. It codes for CASSFYNNQPQHF.

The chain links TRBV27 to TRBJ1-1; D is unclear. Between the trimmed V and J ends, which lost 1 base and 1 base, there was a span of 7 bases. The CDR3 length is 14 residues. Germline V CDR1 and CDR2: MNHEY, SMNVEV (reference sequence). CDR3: CASSLYQENTEAFF. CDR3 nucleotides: TGTGCCAGCAGTTTATACCAGGAGAACACTGAAGCTTTCTTT.

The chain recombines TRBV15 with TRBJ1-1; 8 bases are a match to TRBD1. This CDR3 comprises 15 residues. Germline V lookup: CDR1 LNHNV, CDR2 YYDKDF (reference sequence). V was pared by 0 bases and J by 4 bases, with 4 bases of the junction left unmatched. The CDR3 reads CATSRDSTGGTEAFF. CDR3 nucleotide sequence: TGTGCCACCAGCAGAGATTCTACAGGGGGCACTGAAGCTTTCTTT.

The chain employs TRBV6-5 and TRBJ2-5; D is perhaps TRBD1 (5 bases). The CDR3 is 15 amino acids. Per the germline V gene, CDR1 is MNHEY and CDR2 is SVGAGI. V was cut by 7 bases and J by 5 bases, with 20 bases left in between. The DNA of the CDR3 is TGTGCCAGCACTCAGGGTTCTACAGTCCGGGAGACCCAGTACTTC. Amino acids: CASTQGSTVRETQYF.

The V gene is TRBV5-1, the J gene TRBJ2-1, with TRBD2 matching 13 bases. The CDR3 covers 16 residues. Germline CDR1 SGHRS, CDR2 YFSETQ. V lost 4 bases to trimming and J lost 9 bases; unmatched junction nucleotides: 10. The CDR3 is CASSDTSGGAVGEQFF. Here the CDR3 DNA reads TGCGCCAGCAGCGATACTAGCGGGGGGGCCGTCGGTGAGCAGTTCTTC.

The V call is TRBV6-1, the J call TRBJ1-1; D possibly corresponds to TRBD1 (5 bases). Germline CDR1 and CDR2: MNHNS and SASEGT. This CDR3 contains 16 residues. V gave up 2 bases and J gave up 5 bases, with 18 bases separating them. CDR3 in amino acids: CASSENLATVKTEAFF. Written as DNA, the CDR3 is TGTGCCAGCAGTGAAAATCTTGCGACAGTAAAAACTGAAGCTTTCTTT.

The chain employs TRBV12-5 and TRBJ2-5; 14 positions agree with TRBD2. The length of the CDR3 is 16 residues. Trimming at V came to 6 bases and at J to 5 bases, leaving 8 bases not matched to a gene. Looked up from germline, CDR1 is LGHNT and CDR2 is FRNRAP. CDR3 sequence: CASGLGLAGDQETQYF. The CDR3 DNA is TGTGCTAGTGGCCTGGGACTAGCGGGAGATCAGGAGACCCAGTACTTC. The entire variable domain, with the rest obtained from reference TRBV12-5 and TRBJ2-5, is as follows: DARVTQTPRHKVTEMGQEVTMRCQPILGHNTVFWYRQTMMQGLELLAYFRNRAPLDDSGMPKDRFSAEMPDATLATLKIQPSEPRDSAVYFCASGLGLAGDQETQYFGPGTRLLVL.

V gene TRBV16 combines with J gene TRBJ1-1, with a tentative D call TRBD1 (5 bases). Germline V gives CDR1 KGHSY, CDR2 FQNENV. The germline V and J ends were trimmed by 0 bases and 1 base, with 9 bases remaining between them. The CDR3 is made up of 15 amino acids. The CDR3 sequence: CASSQSFGGNTEAFF. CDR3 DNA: TGTGCCAGCAGCCAATCGTTCGGGGGGAACACTGAAGCTTTCTTT.

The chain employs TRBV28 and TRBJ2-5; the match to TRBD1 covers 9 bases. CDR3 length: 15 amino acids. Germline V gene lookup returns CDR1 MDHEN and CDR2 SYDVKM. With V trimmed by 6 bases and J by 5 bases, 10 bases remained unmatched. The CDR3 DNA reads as TGTGCCAGCAGAAGAACAGGGGGCGGGTGGGAGACCCAGTACTTC. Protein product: CASRRTGGGWETQYF.

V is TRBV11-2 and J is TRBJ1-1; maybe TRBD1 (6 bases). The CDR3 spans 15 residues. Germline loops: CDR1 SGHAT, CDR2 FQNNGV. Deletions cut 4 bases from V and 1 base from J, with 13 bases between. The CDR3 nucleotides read TGTGCCAGCAGCTCTTATAGGGGGAGGAACACTGAAGCTTTCTTT. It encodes CASSSYRGRNTEAFF.

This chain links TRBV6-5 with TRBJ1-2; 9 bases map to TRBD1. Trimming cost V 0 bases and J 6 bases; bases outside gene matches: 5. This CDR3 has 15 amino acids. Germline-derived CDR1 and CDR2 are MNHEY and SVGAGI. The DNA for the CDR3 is TGTGCCAGCAGTTACTCCGGGACAGGGACCCATGGCTACACCTTC. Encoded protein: CASSYSGTGTHGYTF.

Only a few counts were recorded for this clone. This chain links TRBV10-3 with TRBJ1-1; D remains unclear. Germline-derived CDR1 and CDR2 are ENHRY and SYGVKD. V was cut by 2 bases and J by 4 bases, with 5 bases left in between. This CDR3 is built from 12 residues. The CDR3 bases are TGTGCCATCAGTGAGCCCGGCACTGAAGCTTTCTTT. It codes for CAISEPGTEAFF.

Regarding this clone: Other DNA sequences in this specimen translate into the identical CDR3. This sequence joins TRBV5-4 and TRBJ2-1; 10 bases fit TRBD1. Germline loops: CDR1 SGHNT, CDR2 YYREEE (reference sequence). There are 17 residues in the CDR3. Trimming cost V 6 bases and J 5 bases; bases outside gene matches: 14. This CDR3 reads CASTFYTGQGIHNEQFF. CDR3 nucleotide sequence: TGTGCCAGCACTTTTTACACGGGACAGGGGATTCACAATGAGCAGTTCTTC.

The CDR3 bases are TGTGCCTGGAGTCCCGGGTCCTACACAGATACGCAGTATTTT. Protein: CAWSPGSYTDTQYF. V gene TRBV30 combines with J gene TRBJ2-3; no firm D call. This CDR3 region has 14 residues. V was clipped by 2 bases and J by 2 bases, with 11 bases between them. Germline values: CDR1 GTSNPN, CDR2 SVGIG (reference sequence).

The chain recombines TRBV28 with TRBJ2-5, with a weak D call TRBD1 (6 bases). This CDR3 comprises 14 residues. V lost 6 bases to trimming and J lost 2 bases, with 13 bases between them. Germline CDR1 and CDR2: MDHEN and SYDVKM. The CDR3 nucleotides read TGTGCCAGCAGCCGACGACAGGTTCAAGAGACCCAGTACTTC. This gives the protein CASSRRQVQETQYF.

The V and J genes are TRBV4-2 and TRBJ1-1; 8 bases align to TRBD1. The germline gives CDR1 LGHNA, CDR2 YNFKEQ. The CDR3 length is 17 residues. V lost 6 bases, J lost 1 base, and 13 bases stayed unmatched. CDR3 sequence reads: CASRPSDRQGANTEAFF. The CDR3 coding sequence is TGTGCCAGCAGACCCTCCGATCGTCAGGGGGCGAACACTGAAGCTTTCTTT.